This passage covers 21 T cell receptor beta chains from one sample sequenced in a study of shared clonotypes between healthy human individuals. The repertoire was sequenced with immunoSEQ multiplex PCR; TCRdb's copy has only in-frame clones and lacks some. The sample includes more than 1.2 million clones, roughly 98.5% of them seen just once. The sequenced sample consisted of naive CD4+ T cells sorted from blood. Subset: CD45RA+ positively selected. The receptor source for this set is a man aged 25 to 40 in good health.

This clone was observed a single time. This sequence joins TRBV7-7 and TRBJ2-2; D gene ambiguous. Trimming pared 1 base from V and 1 base from J, leaving 7 bases between. Germline V CDR1 and CDR2: SSHAT, FNYEAQ (reference sequence). The CDR3 extends over 15 amino acids. The CDR3 is CASSLGHLNTGELFF. As DNA, the CDR3 is TGTGCCAGCAGCTTAGGCCACTTGAACACCGGGGAGCTGTTTTTT. Together with reference TRBV7-7 and TRBJ2-2, the CDR3 gives the full variable domain: GAGVSQSPRYKVTKRGQDVTLRCDPISSHATLYWYQQALGQGPEFLTYFNYEAQPDKSGLPSDRFSAERPEGSISTLTIQRTEQRDSAMYRCASSLGHLNTGELFFGEGSRLTVL.

J is TRBJ2-5 and V is TRBV10-1, with 7 bases matching TRBD2. CDR3 size: 17 residues. Trimming at V came to 2 bases and at J to 4 bases, leaving 13 bases not matched to a gene. Germline V gives CDR1 WNHNN, CDR2 SYGVQD (reference sequence). The CDR3 reads CASSEGVGAGVRETQYF. The CDR3, as DNA: TGCGCCAGCAGTGAGGGGGTCGGGGCGGGAGTTAGAGAGACCCAGTACTTC.

The chain links TRBV7-6 to TRBJ1-1; D unresolved. CDR1 is SGHVS and CDR2 is FNYEAQ in the germline V gene. Trimming left V 3 bases short and J 0 bases short, with 5 bases between. The CDR3 covers 13 residues. The CDR3 nucleotides read TGTGCCAGCAGCTTTAACGTGAACACTGAAGCTTTCTTT. Amino acid sequence: CASSFNVNTEAFF.

The chain is built from TRBV11-2 and TRBJ2-3; D not certain. Germline CDR1 and CDR2: SGHAT and FQNNGV. The CDR3 has 15 amino acids. The V end lost 1 base, the J end lost 3 bases, and 11 bases lay between the germline ends. In DNA form, the CDR3 reads TGTGCCAGCAGCTTAGTCCCCGGTAGGACAGATACGCAGTATTTT. It codes for CASSLVPGRTDTQYF.

This sequence joins TRBV10-1 and TRBJ2-7, with TRBD1 identical over 9 bases. J gave up 3 bases and V 5 bases, and 2 bases lay outside the gene matches. The CDR3 extends over 13 amino acids. Germline V gene data show CDR1 as WNHNN and CDR2 as SYGVQD (reference sequence). The DNA of the CDR3 is TGCGCCAGCAGTAAGACAGGGGGCTACGAGCAGTACTTC. It is translated as CASSKTGGYEQYF.

The chain is built from TRBV5-6 and TRBJ1-3; possibly TRBD1 for D (5 bases). CDR3 length: 16 amino acids. Germline values: CDR1 SGHDT, CDR2 YYEEEE. V shed 3 bases and J shed 0 bases, with 13 bases lying between them. The chain's CDR3 is CASSSDPGLSGNTIYF. In nucleotides, the CDR3 is TGTGCCAGCAGCTCAGATCCAGGGCTCTCTGGAAACACCATATATTTT.

The chain joins TRBV10-3 to TRBJ2-1; 9 nucleotides align to TRBD2. Germline V gives CDR1 ENHRY, CDR2 SYGVKD. The junction had 5 bases not matched to a gene; V was cut back by 11 bases and J by 0 bases. The CDR3 consists of 14 residues. The CDR3 coding sequence is TGTGCCGTTAGCGGGGGTGGCTCCTACAATGAGCAGTTCTTC. Translation gives CAVSGGGSYNEQFF.

The V and J genes are TRBV25-1 and TRBJ2-1; 14 nucleotides match TRBD2. V shed 4 bases and J 10 bases; nucleotides not matched to a gene: 6. This CDR3 contains 15 residues. From germline, CDR1 is MGHDK and CDR2 SYGVNS. The CDR3 region has the DNA TGTGCCAGCAGTGCGGGACTAGCGGGAGTAGAAGAGCAGTTCTTC. It specifies CASSAGLAGVEEQFF.

The chain employs TRBV27 and TRBJ2-3; 9 nucleotides align to TRBD2. Germline V gene lookup returns CDR1 MNHEY and CDR2 SMNVEV (reference sequence). The J segment lost 2 bases and the V segment lost 6 bases, leaving 9 bases of the junction unmatched. This CDR3 contains 16 residues. CDR3 loop: CASRNKAGGNTDTQYF. The CDR3 nucleotides are TGTGCCAGCAGAAATAAGGCGGGAGGGAACACAGATACGCAGTATTTT.

CDR3: CASSKPGLTNQPQHF. The CDR3 DNA follows: TGTGCCAGCAGCAAACCGGGACTTACTAATCAGCCCCAGCATTTT. J is TRBJ1-5 and V is TRBV28; TRBD1 is a possible D gene (5 bases). Germline CDR1 and CDR2: MDHEN and SYDVKM. The germline V and J ends were trimmed by 6 bases and 4 bases, with 16 bases remaining between them. This CDR3 region has 15 residues.

The V and J genes are TRBV5-1 and TRBJ2-1; D is unresolved. The CDR3 has 12 residues. Germline CDR1 SGHRS, CDR2 YFSETQ. V shed 2 bases and J shed 10 bases, with 10 bases lying between them. CDR3 in amino acids: CASSFAALEQFF. As DNA, the CDR3 is TGCGCCAGCAGCTTTGCAGCCTTAGAGCAGTTCTTC. Combining the CDR3 with reference TRBV5-1 and TRBJ2-1 gives the whole variable domain KAGVTQTPRYLIKTRGQQVTLSCSPISGHRSVSWYQQTPGQGLQFLFEYFSETQRNKGNFPGRFSGRQFSNSRSEMNVSTLELGDSALYLCASSFAALEQFFGPGTRLTVL.

The chain has TRBV6-5 and TRBJ2-1; 11 bases are a match to TRBD2. Trimming cost V 6 bases and J 5 bases; bases outside gene matches: 3. The germline V gene encodes CDR1 MNHEY and CDR2 SVGAGI. The CDR3 consists of 14 residues. CDR3 loop: CASRVAGGDNEQFF. CDR3 in DNA: TGTGCCAGCAGAGTAGCGGGAGGGGACAATGAGCAGTTCTTC.

This clone was observed once. The rearrangement links TRBV5-5 to TRBJ1-2, with no clear D. Germline V gene lookup returns CDR1 SGHKS and CDR2 YYEKEE (reference sequence). This CDR3 has 14 residues. Trimming took off 0 bases at V and 6 bases at J, with 12 bases between the two ends. The DNA of the CDR3 is TGTGCCAGCAGCTTGGCCGTCGACACCCATGGCTACACCTTC. It encodes CASSLAVDTHGYTF.

The chain recombines TRBV9 with TRBJ2-3; no reliable D call. The CDR3 loop spans 16 amino acids. V was cut by 0 bases and J by 1 base, with 12 bases left in between. The germline V gene has CDR1 SGDLS and CDR2 YYNGEE. The CDR3 bases are TGTGCCAGCAGCGTAGCTCCCCGGGCGGGCACAGATACGCAGTATTTT. Its protein is CASSVAPRAGTDTQYF. Full variable domain (outside the CDR3, taken from reference TRBV9 and TRBJ2-3): DSGVTQTPKHLITATGQRVTLRCSPRSGDLSVYWYQQSLDQGLQFLIQYYNGEERAKGNILERFSAQQFPDLHSELNLSSLELGDSALYFCASSVAPRAGTDTQYFGPGTRLTVL.

The rearrangement joins TRBV7-9 to TRBJ1-4; the D gene is possibly TRBD1 (5 bases). The CDR3 covers 14 residues. Looked up from germline, CDR1 is SEHNR and CDR2 is FQNEAQ (reference sequence). Trimming took off 8 bases at V and 3 bases at J, with 13 bases between the two ends. CDR3 sequence: CASGFRDPNEKLFF. CDR3 DNA sequence: TGTGCCAGCGGTTTCCGGGACCCTAATGAAAAACTGTTTTTT.

The rearrangement links TRBV19 to TRBJ2-7, with 9 positions matching TRBD2. Unmatched junction bases numbered 8, after V lost 5 bases and J lost 3 bases. The germline gives CDR1 LNHDA, CDR2 SQIVND (reference sequence). CDR3 length: 15 amino acids. CDR3 DNA: TGTGCCAGTAGTCCACGACTAGCGGAGTACTACGAGCAGTACTTC. This codes for CASSPRLAEYYEQYF.

The chain joins TRBV5-5 to TRBJ2-2; 7 bases align to TRBD1. The V gene's germline CDR1 is SGHKS and CDR2 YYEKEE (reference sequence). V dropped 4 bases and J dropped 4; count of bases not matched to a gene: 16. The CDR3 is made up of 18 amino acids. In DNA, the CDR3 is TGTGCCAGCAGCACCTACTGGACGGGACAGCCTGCCACCGGGGAGCTGTTTTTT. Amino acid sequence: CASSTYWTGQPATGELFF.

V gene TRBV27 combines with J gene TRBJ2-6, with D hard to call. Germline V CDR1 and CDR2: MNHEY, SMNVEV (reference sequence). V was shortened by 6 bases and J by 1 base, with 10 bases between the two germline ends. The CDR3 totals 15 residues. This CDR3 is CASRVVGSGANVLTF. In DNA form, the CDR3 reads TGTGCCAGCAGAGTAGTGGGGTCTGGGGCCAACGTCCTGACTTTC.

The rearrangement uses TRBV28 and TRBJ1-4, with D perhaps matching TRBD1 (5 bases). The germline CDR1 and CDR2 sequences are MDHEN and SYDVKM. V was cut by 8 bases and J by 8 bases, with 15 bases left in between. CDR3 length: 13 residues. CDR3 sequence reads: CASLVWGGEKLFF. The DNA of the CDR3 is TGTGCCAGCCTTGTCTGGGGCGGGGAAAAACTGTTTTTT.

The chain links TRBV10-1 to TRBJ2-1; 9 bases agree with TRBD2. Germline V gives CDR1 WNHNN, CDR2 SYGVQD (reference sequence). V lost 5 bases and J lost 9; bases outside the gene matches: 2. This CDR3 is built from 12 residues. The CDR3 DNA reads as TGCGCCAGCAGTTCAGCGGGAGGTGAGCAGTTCTTC. Protein: CASSSAGGEQFF.

This chain connects TRBV11-2 to TRBJ2-5, with D possibly being TRBD1 (5 bases). With 1 base removed from V and 2 bases from J, the gap between germline ends came to 11 bases. The CDR3 spans 15 residues. Germline V gene lookup returns CDR1 SGHAT and CDR2 FQNNGV. CDR3 in DNA: TGTGCCAGCAGCTTAGGGAACAGGAATCAAGAGACCCAGTACTTC. Its translation: CASSLGNRNQETQYF.